These T cell receptor beta chains were read from a single sample in a study of T cells after yellow fever vaccination. MiXCR was run by TCRdb on the 5' RACE reads, yielding one entry per CDR3 protein. This table has hundreds of thousands of distinct CDR3 sequences, 21% appearing once. Sequenced material: PBMCs, taken roughly 23 days after the first yellow fever vaccination. These receptors all come from a man between 18 and 29 years old who received the YFV17D yellow fever vaccine. The conserved cysteine and the conserved F or W are not part of the CDR3 here.

V: TRBV5-6
J: TRBJ1-5
CDR3: ASSTGRGNQPQH

V: TRBV7-8
J: TRBJ2-1
CDR3: ASSPIRDFFDEQF

V: TRBV5-4
J: TRBJ2-3
CDR3: ASSSRSSTDTQY

V: TRBV5-6
J: TRBJ2-6
CDR3: ASSFSGTNVLT

V: TRBV7-2
J: TRBJ2-3
CDR3: ASSPPRNTQY

V: TRBV5-5
J: TRBJ2-1
CDR3: ASSLTSGAEF

V: TRBV18
J: TRBJ2-4
CDR3: ASSPDRVNIQY

V: TRBV11-2
J: TRBJ2-1
CDR3: ASNGRGPYNEQF

V: TRBV12-3/TRBV12-4
J: TRBJ2-2
CDR3: ASKTGGFGELF

V: TRBV7-3
J: TRBJ2-1
CDR3: ASSGTNHNEQF

V: TRBV4-1
J: TRBJ2-2
CDR3: ASSKNLQGARELF

V: TRBV20-1
J: TRBJ1-2
CDR3: SAVQGQGYGYT

V: TRBV7-9
J: TRBJ2-3
CDR3: ASSFTGTVADTQY

V: TRBV6-5
J: TRBJ1-1
CDR3: ASSYQPANTEAF

V: TRBV11-2
J: TRBJ2-2
CDR3: ASSPTGVAAGELF

V: TRBV27
J: TRBJ2-3
CDR3: ASSSRLAGGVSDTQY

V: TRBV14
J: TRBJ2-5
CDR3: ASSPLTGGAGETQY

V: TRBV20-1
J: TRBJ2-2
CDR3: SARGRVSPGELF

V: TRBV2
J: TRBJ2-1
CDR3: ASSESGGEQF

V: TRBV7-7
J: TRBJ2-2
CDR3: ASSTRTGGTGELF

V: TRBV7-2
J: TRBJ2-5
CDR3: ASSPGTRGSAQY

V: TRBV7-6
J: TRBJ2-1
CDR3: ASSLGGLGVEQF

V: TRBV7-2
J: TRBJ1-5
CDR3: ASSLGETGYSNQPQH

V: TRBV6-1
J: TRBJ2-3
CDR3: ASSEVGGKDTQY

V: TRBV13
J: TRBJ2-5
CDR3: ASSSDREETQY

V: TRBV6-4
J: TRBJ2-3
CDR3: ASSEIAGGTDTQY

V: TRBV7-3
J: TRBJ2-2
CDR3: ASSLISGGTGELF

V: TRBV29-1
J: TRBJ1-2
CDR3: SGDFGGIYGYT

V: TRBV29-1
J: TRBJ1-1
CDR3: SVEDRGQGARYTEAF

V: TRBV5-6
J: TRBJ2-7
CDR3: ASSFSGAYEQY

V: TRBV7-7
J: TRBJ2-2
CDR3: ASSWTATGELF

V: TRBV15
J: TRBJ1-1
CDR3: ATSRDAEAAF

V: TRBV7-2
J: TRBJ1-6
CDR3: ASSLGWNSPLH

V: TRBV5-6
J: TRBJ1-3
CDR3: ASSVTGPTSGNTIY

V: TRBV20-1
J: TRBJ2-3
CDR3: SAPRTSGVNADTQY

V: TRBV5-1
J: TRBJ1-1
CDR3: ASSIGQGAMNTEAF

V: TRBV27
J: TRBJ1-2
CDR3: ASTPRWRGYGYT

V: TRBV6-5
J: TRBJ1-1
CDR3: ASSSWRTEAF

V: TRBV20-1
J: TRBJ2-1
CDR3: SAQAPWGNEQF

V: TRBV11-2
J: TRBJ2-3
CDR3: ASSLEGVWGYTDTQY

V: TRBV6-5
J: TRBJ2-7
CDR3: ASSYSRGIGSREQY

V: TRBV12-3/TRBV12-4
J: TRBJ1-5
CDR3: ASSPSPPSQPQH

V: TRBV12-3/TRBV12-4
J: TRBJ1-1
CDR3: ASSRQLNTEAF

V: TRBV5-1
J: TRBJ1-1
CDR3: ASGTANMNTEAF

V: TRBV12-5
J: TRBJ2-3
CDR3: ASGPSGAYSTDTQY

V: TRBV24-1
J: TRBJ2-1
CDR3: ATSHLGEQF

V: TRBV5-1
J: TRBJ2-3
CDR3: ASSLLAGEADTQY

V: TRBV29-1
J: TRBJ1-4
CDR3: SVVVGGDEKLF

V: TRBV7-3
J: TRBJ2-1
CDR3: ASSPGGGPYNEQF

V: TRBV5-5
J: TRBJ2-5
CDR3: ASSFRARGLQETQY

V: TRBV5-1
J: TRBJ2-1
CDR3: ASSLQQGNNEQF

V: TRBV28
J: TRBJ1-2
CDR3: ASSLRPGTGYYGYT

V: TRBV12-3/TRBV12-4
J: TRBJ2-5
CDR3: ASSFVRHQETQY

V: TRBV20-1
J: TRBJ2-7
CDR3: SARERRTYEQY